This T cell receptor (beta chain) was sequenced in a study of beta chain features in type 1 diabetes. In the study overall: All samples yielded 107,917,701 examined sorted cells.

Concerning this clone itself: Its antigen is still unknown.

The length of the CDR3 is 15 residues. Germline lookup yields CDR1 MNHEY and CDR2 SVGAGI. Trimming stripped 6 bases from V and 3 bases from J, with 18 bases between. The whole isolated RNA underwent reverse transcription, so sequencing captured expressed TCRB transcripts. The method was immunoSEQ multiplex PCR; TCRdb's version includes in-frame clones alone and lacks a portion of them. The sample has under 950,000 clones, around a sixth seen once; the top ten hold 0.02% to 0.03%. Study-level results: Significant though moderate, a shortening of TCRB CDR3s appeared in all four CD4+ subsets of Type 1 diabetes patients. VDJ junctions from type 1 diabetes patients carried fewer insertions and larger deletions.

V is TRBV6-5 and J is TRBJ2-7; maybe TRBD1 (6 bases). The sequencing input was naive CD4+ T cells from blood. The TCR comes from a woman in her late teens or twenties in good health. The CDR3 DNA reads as TGTGCCAGCAGGAGTTACGAGGACAGTAACTACGAGCAGTACTTC. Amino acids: CASRSYEDSNYEQYF.